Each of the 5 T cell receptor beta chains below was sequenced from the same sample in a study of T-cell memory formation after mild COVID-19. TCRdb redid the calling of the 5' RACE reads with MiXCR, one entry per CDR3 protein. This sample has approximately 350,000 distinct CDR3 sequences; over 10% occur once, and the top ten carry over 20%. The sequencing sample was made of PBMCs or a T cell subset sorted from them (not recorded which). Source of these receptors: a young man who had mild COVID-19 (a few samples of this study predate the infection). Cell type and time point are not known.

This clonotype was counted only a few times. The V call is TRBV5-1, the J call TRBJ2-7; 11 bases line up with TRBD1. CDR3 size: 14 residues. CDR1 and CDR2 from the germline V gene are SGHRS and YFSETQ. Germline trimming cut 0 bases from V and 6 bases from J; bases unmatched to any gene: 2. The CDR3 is CASSLAGTGGEQYF. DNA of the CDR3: TGCGCCAGCAGCTTGGCCGGGACAGGGGGCGAGCAGTACTTC.

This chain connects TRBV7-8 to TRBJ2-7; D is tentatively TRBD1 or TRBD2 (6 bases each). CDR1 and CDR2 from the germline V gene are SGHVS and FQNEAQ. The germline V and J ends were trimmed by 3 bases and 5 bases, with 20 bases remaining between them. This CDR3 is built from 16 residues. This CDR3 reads CASSFRGLARNHEQYF. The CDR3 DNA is TGTGCCAGCAGCTTCCGGGGGCTAGCGAGAAACCACGAGCAGTACTTC.

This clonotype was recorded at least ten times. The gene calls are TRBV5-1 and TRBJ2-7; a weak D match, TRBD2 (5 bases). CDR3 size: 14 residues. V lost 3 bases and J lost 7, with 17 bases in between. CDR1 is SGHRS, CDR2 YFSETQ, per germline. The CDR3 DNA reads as TGCGCCAGCAGCTCCCTCGACTACCCCTGGGAGCAGTACTTC. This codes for CASSSLDYPWEQYF.

CDR3 coding DNA: TGTGCCAGCAGCGCCCGACAGGGGACGTCGGGCAATCAGCCCCAGCATTTT. Protein sequence: CASSARQGTSGNQPQHF. The chain joins TRBV7-9 to TRBJ1-5; TRBD1 aligns across 8 bases. The CDR3 length is 17 residues. The germline CDR1 and CDR2 sequences are SEHNR and FQNEAQ (reference sequence). Trimming cost V 5 bases and J 2 bases; bases outside gene matches: 11. Combining the CDR3 with reference TRBV7-9 and TRBJ1-5 gives the whole variable domain DTGVSQNPRHKITKRGQNVTFRCDPISEHNRLYWYRQTLGQGPEFLTYFQNEAQLEKSRLLSDRFSAERPKGSFSTLEIQRTEQGDSAMYLCASSARQGTSGNQPQHFGDGTRLSIL.

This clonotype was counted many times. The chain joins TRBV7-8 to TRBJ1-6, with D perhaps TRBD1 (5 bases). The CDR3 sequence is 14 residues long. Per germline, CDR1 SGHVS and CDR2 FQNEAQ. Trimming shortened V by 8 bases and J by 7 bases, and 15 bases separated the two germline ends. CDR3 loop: CASGSGIWNSPLHF. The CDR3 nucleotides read TGTGCCAGCGGGTCAGGGATCTGGAATTCACCCCTCCACTTT.